Below, one TCR beta chain is given with its context. No antigen is known for it. This CDR3 is 13 amino acids long. V gave up 6 bases and J gave up 0 bases, with 8 bases separating them. Germline V gene data show CDR1 as SGHDN and CDR2 as FVKESK. The sample originates from a study of cytomegalovirus exposure and HLA in healthy donors. Researchers ran the PCR with 60 Vbeta and 13 Jbeta primers. Clones were read by immunoSEQ multiplex PCR, and TCRdb kept only the in-frame ones, dropping some. The table lists 100,000 to 150,000 clones, roughly 74% of them singletons. Findings and caveats of the study: Analyses of presence/absence relied on an assumption of roughly uniform sequencing depth across donors.

The chain carries TRBV14 and TRBJ1-1; no definite D call. Sequencing used PBMCs. The receptor was derived from a woman in her forties or fifties in good health and CMV-seropositive. The CDR3 region has the DNA TGTGCCAGCAGGGTCCCAGTGAACACTGAAGCTTTCTTT. Protein product: CASRVPVNTEAFF.